The TCR beta chain described here comes from a study of T cells in narcolepsy. Findings of the study overall: Same-patient CSF and blood CD4+ T cell clonotypes included HCRT-specific and TRIB2-specific autoreactive ones.

Trimming took off 6 bases at V and 2 bases at J, with 23 bases between the two ends. Germline V gene lookup returns CDR1 SGHDT and CDR2 YYEEEE. This CDR3 spans 17 amino acids. Profiling relied on immunoSEQ multiplex PCR, and the TCRdb table lists in-frame clones only, not all of them. Found here are approximately 26,000 clones, more than 75% of them singletons; the top ten hold around 1%. In regard to this clone: The antigen is unknown.

What was sequenced was memory (CD45RA-) CD4+ T cells from blood. This receptor was identified in a human donor in good health. The genes are TRBV5-6 and TRBJ1-1; D possibly corresponds to TRBD1 (6 bases). DNA of the CDR3: TGTGCCAGCATCCCCGCGGGGGGCCGGGCCCTAAACACTGAAGCTTTCTTT. This translates into CASIPAGGRALNTEAFF.